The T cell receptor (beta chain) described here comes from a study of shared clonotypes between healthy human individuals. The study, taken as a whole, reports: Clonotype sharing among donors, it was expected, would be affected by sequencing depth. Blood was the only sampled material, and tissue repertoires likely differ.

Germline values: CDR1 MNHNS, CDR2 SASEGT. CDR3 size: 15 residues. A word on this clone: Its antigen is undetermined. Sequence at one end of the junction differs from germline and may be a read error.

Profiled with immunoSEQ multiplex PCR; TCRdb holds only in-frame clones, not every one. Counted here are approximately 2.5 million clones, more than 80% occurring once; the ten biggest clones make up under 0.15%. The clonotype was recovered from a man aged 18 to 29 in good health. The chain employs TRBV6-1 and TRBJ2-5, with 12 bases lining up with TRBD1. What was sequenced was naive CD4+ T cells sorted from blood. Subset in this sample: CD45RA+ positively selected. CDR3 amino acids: CASSWDRGPQEIQYF. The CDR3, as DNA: TGTGCCAGCAGTTGGGACAGGGGGCCTCAAGAGATCCAGTACTTC.